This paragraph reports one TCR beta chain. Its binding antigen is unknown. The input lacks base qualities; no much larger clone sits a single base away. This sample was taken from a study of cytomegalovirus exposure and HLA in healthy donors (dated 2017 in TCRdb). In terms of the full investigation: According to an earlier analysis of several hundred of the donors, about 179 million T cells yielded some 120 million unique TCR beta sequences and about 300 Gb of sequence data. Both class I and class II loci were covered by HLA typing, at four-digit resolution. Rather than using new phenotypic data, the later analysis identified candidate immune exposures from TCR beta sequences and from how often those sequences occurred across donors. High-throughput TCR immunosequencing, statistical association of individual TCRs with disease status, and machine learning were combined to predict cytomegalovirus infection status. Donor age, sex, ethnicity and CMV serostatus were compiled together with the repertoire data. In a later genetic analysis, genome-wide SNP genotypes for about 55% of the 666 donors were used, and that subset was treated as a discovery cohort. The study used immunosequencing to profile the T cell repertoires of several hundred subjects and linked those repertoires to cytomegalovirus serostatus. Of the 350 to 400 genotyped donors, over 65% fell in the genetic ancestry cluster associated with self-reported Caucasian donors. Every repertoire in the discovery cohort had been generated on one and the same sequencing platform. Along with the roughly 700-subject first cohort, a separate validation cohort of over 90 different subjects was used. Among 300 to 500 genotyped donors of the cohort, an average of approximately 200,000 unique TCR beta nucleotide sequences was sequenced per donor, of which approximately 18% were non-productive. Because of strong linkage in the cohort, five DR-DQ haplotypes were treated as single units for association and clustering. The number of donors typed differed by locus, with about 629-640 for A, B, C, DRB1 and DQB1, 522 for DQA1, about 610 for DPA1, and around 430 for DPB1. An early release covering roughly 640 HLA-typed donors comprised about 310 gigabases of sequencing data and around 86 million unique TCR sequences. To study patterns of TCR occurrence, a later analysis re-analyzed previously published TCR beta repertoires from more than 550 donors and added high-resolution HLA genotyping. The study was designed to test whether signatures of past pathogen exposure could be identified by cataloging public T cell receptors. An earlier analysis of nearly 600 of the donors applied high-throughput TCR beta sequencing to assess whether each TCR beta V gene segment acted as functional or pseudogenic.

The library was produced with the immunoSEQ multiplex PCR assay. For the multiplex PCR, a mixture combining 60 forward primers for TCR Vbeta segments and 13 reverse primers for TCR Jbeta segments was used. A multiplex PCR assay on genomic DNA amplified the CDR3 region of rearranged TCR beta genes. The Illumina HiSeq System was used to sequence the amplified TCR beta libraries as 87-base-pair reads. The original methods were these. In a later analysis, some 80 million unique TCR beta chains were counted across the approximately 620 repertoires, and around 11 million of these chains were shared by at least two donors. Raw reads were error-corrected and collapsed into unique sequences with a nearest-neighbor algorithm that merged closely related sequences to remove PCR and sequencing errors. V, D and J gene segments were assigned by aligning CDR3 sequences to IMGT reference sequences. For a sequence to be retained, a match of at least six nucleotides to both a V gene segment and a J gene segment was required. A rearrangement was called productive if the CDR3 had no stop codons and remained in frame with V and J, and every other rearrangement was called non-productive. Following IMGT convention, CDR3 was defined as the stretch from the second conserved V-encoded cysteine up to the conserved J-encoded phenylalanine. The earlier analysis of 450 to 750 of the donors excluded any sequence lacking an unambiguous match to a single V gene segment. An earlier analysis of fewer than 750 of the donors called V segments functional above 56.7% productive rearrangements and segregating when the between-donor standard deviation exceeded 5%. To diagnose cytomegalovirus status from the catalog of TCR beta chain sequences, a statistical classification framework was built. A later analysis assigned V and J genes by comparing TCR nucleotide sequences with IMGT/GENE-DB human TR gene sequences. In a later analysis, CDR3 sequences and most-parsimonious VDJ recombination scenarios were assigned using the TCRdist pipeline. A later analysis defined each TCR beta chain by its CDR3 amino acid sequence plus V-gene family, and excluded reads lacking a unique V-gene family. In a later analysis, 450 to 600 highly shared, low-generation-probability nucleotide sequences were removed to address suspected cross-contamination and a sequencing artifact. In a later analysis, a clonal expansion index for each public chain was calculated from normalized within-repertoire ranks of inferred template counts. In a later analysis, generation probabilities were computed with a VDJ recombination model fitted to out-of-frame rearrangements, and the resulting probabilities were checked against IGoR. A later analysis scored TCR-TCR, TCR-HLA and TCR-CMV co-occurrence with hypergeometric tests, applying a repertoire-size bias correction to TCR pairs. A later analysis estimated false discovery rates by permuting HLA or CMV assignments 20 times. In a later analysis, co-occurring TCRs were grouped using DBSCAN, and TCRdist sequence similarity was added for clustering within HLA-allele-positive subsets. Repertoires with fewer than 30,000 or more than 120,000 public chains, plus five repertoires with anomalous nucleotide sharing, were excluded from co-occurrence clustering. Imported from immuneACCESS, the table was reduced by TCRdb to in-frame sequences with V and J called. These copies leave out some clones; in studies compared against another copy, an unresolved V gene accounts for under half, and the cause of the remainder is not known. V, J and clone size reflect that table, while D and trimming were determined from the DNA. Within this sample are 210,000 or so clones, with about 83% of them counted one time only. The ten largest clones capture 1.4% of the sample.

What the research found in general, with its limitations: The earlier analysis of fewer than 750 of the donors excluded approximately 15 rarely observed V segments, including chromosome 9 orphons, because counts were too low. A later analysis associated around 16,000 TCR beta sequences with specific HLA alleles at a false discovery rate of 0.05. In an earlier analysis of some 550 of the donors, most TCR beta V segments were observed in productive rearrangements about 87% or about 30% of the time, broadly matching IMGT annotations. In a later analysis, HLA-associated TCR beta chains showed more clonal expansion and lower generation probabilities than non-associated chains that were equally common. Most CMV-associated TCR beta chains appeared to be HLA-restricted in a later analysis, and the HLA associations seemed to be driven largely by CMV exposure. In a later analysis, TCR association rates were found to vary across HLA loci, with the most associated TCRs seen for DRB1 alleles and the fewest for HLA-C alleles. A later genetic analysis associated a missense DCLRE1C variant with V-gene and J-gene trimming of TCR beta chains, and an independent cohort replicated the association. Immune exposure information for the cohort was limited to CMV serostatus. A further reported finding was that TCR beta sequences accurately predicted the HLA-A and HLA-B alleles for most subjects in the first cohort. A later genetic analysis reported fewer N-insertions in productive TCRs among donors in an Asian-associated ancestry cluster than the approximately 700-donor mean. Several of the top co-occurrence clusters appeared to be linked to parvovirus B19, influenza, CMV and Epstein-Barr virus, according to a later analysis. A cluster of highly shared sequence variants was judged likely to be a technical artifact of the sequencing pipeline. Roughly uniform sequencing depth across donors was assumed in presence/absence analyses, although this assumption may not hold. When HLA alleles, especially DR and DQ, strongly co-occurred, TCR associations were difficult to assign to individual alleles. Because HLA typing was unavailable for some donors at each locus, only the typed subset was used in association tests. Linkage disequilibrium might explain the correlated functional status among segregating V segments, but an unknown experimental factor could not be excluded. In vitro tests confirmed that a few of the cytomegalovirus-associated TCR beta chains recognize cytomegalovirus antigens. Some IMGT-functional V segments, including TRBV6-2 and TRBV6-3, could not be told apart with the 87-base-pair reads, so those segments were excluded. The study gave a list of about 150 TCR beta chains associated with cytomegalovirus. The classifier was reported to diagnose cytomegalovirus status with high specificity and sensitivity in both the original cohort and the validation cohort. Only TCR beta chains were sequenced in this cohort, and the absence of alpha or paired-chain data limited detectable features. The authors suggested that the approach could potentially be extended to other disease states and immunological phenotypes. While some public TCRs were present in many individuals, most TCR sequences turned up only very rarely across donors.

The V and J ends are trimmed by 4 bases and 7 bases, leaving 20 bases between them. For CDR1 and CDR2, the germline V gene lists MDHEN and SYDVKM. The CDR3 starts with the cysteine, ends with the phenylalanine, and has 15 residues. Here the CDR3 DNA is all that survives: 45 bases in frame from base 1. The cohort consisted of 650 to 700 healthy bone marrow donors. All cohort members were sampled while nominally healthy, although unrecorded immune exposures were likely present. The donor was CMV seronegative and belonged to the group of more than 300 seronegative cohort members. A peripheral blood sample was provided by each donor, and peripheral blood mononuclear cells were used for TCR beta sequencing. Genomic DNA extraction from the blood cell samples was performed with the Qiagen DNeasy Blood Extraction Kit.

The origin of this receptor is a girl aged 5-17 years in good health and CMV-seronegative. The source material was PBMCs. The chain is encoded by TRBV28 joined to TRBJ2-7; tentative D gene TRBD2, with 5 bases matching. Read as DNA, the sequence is TGTGCCAGCAGTTCAACCGACTACCTCTGGGGTGAGCAGTACTTC. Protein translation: CASSSTDYLWGEQYF.